This TCR beta chain was obtained from a study of chemoradiotherapy in HPV16-positive cancers. Study-wide background: Candidate HPV-specific T-cell clones and common TCR motifs came from functional assays in a couple of HPV16-positive patients.

The repertoire was sequenced with immunoSEQ multiplex PCR; TCRdb's copy has only in-frame clones and lacks some. Among roughly 19,000 clones listed, around 85% were seen once. This clone was detected only once. Its antigen is currently unknown. Whole-study results and caveats: HPV-responsive T-cell expansion during chemoradiotherapy was linked to improved recurrence-free survival in HPV16-positive patients. Candidate HPV-specific clones and E7-related TCR motifs grew in tumor during treatment.

The CDR3 has 16 amino acids. Germline-derived CDR1 and CDR2 are LGHNA and YSLEER. V was shortened by 1 base and J by 1 base, with 13 bases between the two germline ends. Over chemoradiotherapy, repertoires were sampled more than once. This specimen was blood, taken from a patient who underwent chemoradiotherapy. The receptor was derived from a human donor with HPV-associated anogenital cancer. V usage is TRBV4-3 and J usage is TRBJ2-5, with D hard to call. As DNA, the CDR3 is TGCGCCAGCAGCCAAGGTAGTAGTTTTCCCCAAGAGACCCAGTACTTC. Encoded protein: CASSQGSSFPQETQYF.